The present TCR beta chain was sequenced within a study of regulatory T cells in long-lasting Graves disease. This clonotype was counted at least ten times. The time point: newly diagnosed GD, antithyroid drugs for less than 3 months. PBMC-extracted RNA yielded the TCR library. iRepertoire HTBI primers and Arm-PCR of CDR3 regions built TCR beta libraries. TCRdb independently ran MiXCR on the multiplex PCR reads; one entry per CDR3 protein. The sample carries roughly 410,000 distinct CDR3 sequences, approximately 15% recorded once. Germline V gene lookup returns CDR1 MNHEY and CDR2 SMNVEV (reference sequence). This CDR3 contains 16 residues. Between the trimmed V and J ends, which lost 5 bases and 5 bases, there was a span of 16 bases. In addition, the sample was reused for a study of T cells in Graves' hyperthyroidism and ophthalmopathy.

Specimen: peripheral blood mononuclear cells (PBMCs), collected at new diagnosis, from a patient treated with antithyroid drugs. V is TRBV27 and J is TRBJ2-6, with D maybe TRBD1 (6 bases). The sequence came from a woman aged 40 to 50 with Graves disease. CDR3 loop: CASSKPSQGRANVLTF. CDR3 sequence (DNA): TGTGCCAGCAGTAAACCCAGCCAGGGGAGGGCCAACGTCCTGACTTTC.